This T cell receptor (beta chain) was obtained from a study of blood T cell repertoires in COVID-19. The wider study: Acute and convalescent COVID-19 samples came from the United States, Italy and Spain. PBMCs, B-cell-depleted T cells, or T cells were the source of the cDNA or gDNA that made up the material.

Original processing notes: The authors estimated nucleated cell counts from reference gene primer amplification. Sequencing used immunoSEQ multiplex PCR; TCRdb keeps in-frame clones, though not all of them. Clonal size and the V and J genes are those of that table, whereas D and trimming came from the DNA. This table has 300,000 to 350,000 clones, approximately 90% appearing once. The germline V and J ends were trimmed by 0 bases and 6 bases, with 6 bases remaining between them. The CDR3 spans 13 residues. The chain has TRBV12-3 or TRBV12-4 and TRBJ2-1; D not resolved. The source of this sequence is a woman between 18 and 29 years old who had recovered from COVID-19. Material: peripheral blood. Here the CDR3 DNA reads TGTGCCAGCAGTTTAGCGCTAGGCAATGAGCAGTTCTTC. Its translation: CASSLALGNEQFF.